These T cell receptor beta chains were read from a single sample in a study of yellow fever vaccine responses in identical twins. Each CDR3 protein gets one entry after TCRdb re-called the RT-PCR reads with MiXCR. Of 850 to 1,000 distinct CDR3 sequences in the sample, approximately 90% were seen once. Sample: T cells from blood (PBMCs), unsorted or a sorted subset (not recorded which), taken before or after yellow fever vaccination (not recorded which). These receptors all come from a woman in her late teens or twenties who received the yellow fever vaccine. The CDR3 runs from the conserved cysteine through the conserved F or W. Each record gives: D gene, V gene, J gene, clone size, CDR3 protein, CDR3 DNA. The D gene is left open where the match is weak. The listing skips clone size in some rows; elsewhere it reads once, few, many or a size class.

-	TRBV10-3	TRBJ2-2	-	CAISSGLEAGELFF	TGTGCCATCAGTTCCGGTCTGGAGGCCGGGGAGCTGTTTTTT
-	TRBV11-1	TRBJ1-1	-	CASSYGLPVGTEAFF	TGTGCCAGCAGCTATGGACTCCCGGTGGGCACTGAAGCTTTCTTT
-	TRBV2	TRBJ2-7	-	CASRTVSYEQYF	TGTGCCAGCCGGACAGTCTCCTACGAGCAGTACTTC
-	TRBV15	TRBJ2-3	-	CATSRDSSSSTDTQYF	TGTGCCACCAGCAGAGATTCGTCATCTAGCACAGATACGCAGTATTTT
TRBD1	TRBV2	TRBJ1-1	-	CASRVPTGRDFF	TGTGCCAGCAGGGTCCCGACAGGGCGAGATTTCTTT
-	TRBV3-1	TRBJ2-5	once	CASSPGTSGETQYF	TGTGCCAGCAGCCCCGGGACCAGTGGCGAGACCCAGTACTTC
TRBD2	TRBV28	TRBJ2-1	once	CASSLGLAGGGSYNEQFF	TGTGCCAGCAGTTTAGGACTAGCGGGAGGGGGCTCCTACAATGAGCAGTTCTTC
-	TRBV6-1	TRBJ2-6	-	CASMGLNGANVLTF	TGTGCCAGCATGGGTCTCAATGGGGCCAACGTCCTGACTTTC
TRBD2	TRBV2	TRBJ2-1	-	CASSVVGTNNEQFF	TGTGCCAGCAGTGTAGTTGGGACTAACAATGAGCAGTTCTTC
TRBD1	TRBV20-1	TRBJ1-2	-	CSARGIGTVNYGYTF	TGCAGTGCTAGGGGTATCGGGACAGTGAACTATGGCTACACCTTC
TRBD1	TRBV10-1	TRBJ1-5	-	CASSVMTGFSNQPQHF	TGCGCCAGCAGTGTAATGACAGGGTTTAGCAATCAGCCCCAGCATTTT
TRBD2	TRBV29-1	TRBJ2-1	-	CSVPREGRNEQFF	TGCAGCGTTCCCCGGGAGGGTCGGAATGAGCAGTTCTTC
-	TRBV2	TRBJ2-3	-	CASSPEGRGTDTQYF	TGTGCCAGCAGTCCAGAGGGCAGAGGCACAGATACGCAGTATTTT
-	TRBV10-3	TRBJ2-2	-	CAIRIWGNTGDTGELFF	TGTGCCATCCGCATATGGGGCAACACGGGGGACACCGGGGAGCTGTTTTTT
-	TRBV3-1	TRBJ2-7	once	CASSHTGLAPYEQYF	TGTGCCAGCAGCCACACCGGGCTTGCACCCTACGAGCAGTACTTC
TRBD2	TRBV3-1	TRBJ2-3	-	CASSHIAGERHTQYF	TGTGCCAGCAGTCATATAGCGGGGGAGAGACATACGCAGTATTTT
TRBD1	TRBV6-2/TRBV6-3	TRBJ2-7	-	CASSYEETGGFLREQYF	TGTGCCAGCAGTTACGAGGAGACAGGGGGCTTCTTACGCGAGCAGTACTTC
-	TRBV10-1	TRBJ2-7	-	CASSESGMAYEQYF	TGCGCCAGCAGTGAGTCAGGGATGGCTTACGAGCAGTACTTC
-	TRBV12-3/TRBV12-4	TRBJ1-5	-	CASRPGGGLPQHF	TGTGCCAGCAGACCCGGAGGCGGATTGCCCCAGCATTTT
-	TRBV21-1	TRBJ2-5	-	CASSKVYRDKYQETQYF	TGTGCCAGCAGCAAAGTTTATCGGGACAAGTACCAAGAGACCCAGTACTTC
TRBD2	TRBV9	TRBJ2-3	-	CASSGGGSTQPGDTQYF	TGTGCCAGCAGCGGGGGCGGGAGCACTCAACCGGGTGATACGCAGTATTTT
TRBD2	TRBV11-2	TRBJ2-7	once	CASSLSGGRAYEQYF	TGTGCCAGCAGCTTGAGCGGCGGGAGGGCCTACGAGCAGTACTTC
-	TRBV27	TRBJ2-1	-	CASHAVRTEQFF	TGTGCCAGTCACGCGGTCCGCACAGAGCAGTTCTTC
-	TRBV6-5	TRBJ1-1	-	CASSYSMVSYSMNTEAFF	TGTGCCAGCAGTTACTCTATGGTTTCTTATTCAATGAACACTGAAGCTTTCTTT
TRBD1	TRBV28	TRBJ2-7	-	CASSWGQGVNEQYF	TGTGCCAGCAGTTGGGGACAGGGGGTAAACGAGCAGTACTTC
TRBD2	TRBV11-3	TRBJ2-1	-	CASSSGGFYNEQFF	TGTGCCAGCTCTAGCGGGGGTTTCTACAATGAGCAGTTCTTC
TRBD1	TRBV4-1	TRBJ1-1	-	CASSLRTGGENTEAFF	TGCGCCAGCAGCCTCCGGACAGGGGGTGAGAACACTGAAGCTTTCTTT
-	TRBV11-1	TRBJ2-7	-	CASSFGTVPYEQYF	TGTGCCAGCAGCTTTGGTACAGTCCCATACGAGCAGTACTTC
-	TRBV14	TRBJ2-5	-	CASSQTAETQYF	TGTGCCAGCAGCCAGACAGCAGAGACCCAGTACTTC
-	TRBV29-1	TRBJ2-3	-	CSVEWAPDTQYF	TGCAGCGTTGAATGGGCACCCGATACGCAGTATTTT
-	TRBV3-1	TRBJ1-3	-	CASSQMGSGNTIYF	TGTGCCAGCAGCCAAATGGGCTCTGGAAACACCATATATTTT
-	TRBV7-9	TRBJ1-5	-	CASSLGNQPQHF	TGTGCCAGCAGCTTAGGGAATCAGCCCCAGCATTTT
-	TRBV10-3	TRBJ1-2	-	CAISKDGYDGYTF	TGTGCCATCAGTAAGGACGGGTATGATGGCTACACCTTC
-	TRBV4-2	TRBJ2-1	-	CASSQGGASEQFF	TGTGCCAGCAGCCAGGGGGGGGCCTCTGAGCAGTTCTTC
TRBD1	TRBV4-1	TRBJ1-6	-	CASSQDRYRGNSPLHF	TGCGCCAGCAGCCAAGATAGGTACAGGGGGAATTCACCCCTCCACTTT
-	TRBV6-5	TRBJ1-2	-	CASSYSPPSYGYTF	TGTGCCAGCAGTTACTCCCCCCCGAGCTATGGCTACACCTTC
TRBD1	TRBV11-1	TRBJ1-6	-	CASSFRQGGNSPLHF	TGTGCCAGCAGCTTCAGACAGGGTGGGAATTCACCCCTCCACTTT
-	TRBV6-1	TRBJ2-2	-	CASRPVGIRRDTGELFF	TGTGCCAGCAGGCCGGTGGGCATCAGAAGGGATACCGGGGAGCTGTTTTTT
-	TRBV10-1	TRBJ2-2	-	CASRRESGELFF	TGCGCCAGCAGGAGGGAGTCGGGGGAGCTGTTTTTT
-	TRBV20-1	TRBJ2-5	-	CSAPELETQYF	TGCAGTGCCCCAGAGCTGGAGACCCAGTACTTC
-	TRBV11-1	TRBJ1-1	-	CASSLLGISAEAFF	TGTGCCAGCAGCTTACTTGGGATCTCGGCTGAAGCTTTCTTT